This is a list of T cell receptor beta chains from one sample in a study of T cell responses to AZD1222 COVID-19 vaccine. TCRdb's copy holds only in-frame clones and misses some; the assay was immunoSEQ multiplex PCR. The sample includes some 130,000 clones, 88% seen only once; the top ten take under 9%. The material sequenced was peripheral blood, taken on day 0 of AZD1222 vaccination. These TCRs come from an adult in good health. CDR3s include the opening cysteine and the closing phenylalanine or tryptophan. The order of the fields is D gene, CDR3 length, V gene, CDR3 protein. The D gene is left open where the match is weak.

. 14 TRBV7-2 CASSPHQGSDTQYF
. 15 TRBV28 CASSTDGQYKEKLFF
TRBD2 18 TRBV7-2 CASSFNWAGGPYVYEQYF
TRBD2 15 TRBV7-6 CASSLQREASYEQYF
TRBD2 17 TRBV19 CASSIRSLAGGTGELFF
TRBD1 14 TRBV19 CASNYRGGDEKLFF
. 13 TRBV29-1 CSVDSGYTGELFF
. 14 TRBV4-1 CASSQGLGNTEAFF
TRBD1 14 TRBV19 CASSNTGGSQPQHF
TRBD2 16 TRBV29-1 CSVDGAGGITYNEQFF
. 14 TRBV7-9 CASSLGGVNYGYTF
TRBD2 14 TRBV6-5 CASTESSGSYEQYF
TRBD1 13 TRBV7-2 CASSSRDRPKQFF
TRBD2 17 TRBV7-2 CASSSTTGTRVAGELFF
TRBD1 15 TRBV20-1 CSASMTGGAATEAFF
. 13 TRBV19 CASSMDSNQPQHF
TRBD1 13 TRBV7-2 CASSLWTGRGYTF
. 16 TRBV7-9 CASSFPSEGFRGTQYF
. 14 TRBV19 CASSMRRDRYEQYF
TRBD2 15 TRBV10-2 CASKLTSGRTDTQYF
. 14 TRBV30 CAWSKLSSYNEQFF
TRBD1 15 TRBV28 CASSSGTGPNEKLFF
. 11 TRBV19 CASRGSYEQYF
. 12 TRBV19 CASKSGAIGYTF
. 14 TRBV19 CASRGGMSTDTQYF
. 14 TRBV6-5 CASSYSKTTNEQFF
. 14 TRBV5-5 CASSPGWGDQPQHF
. 15 TRBV5-8 CASSLGFSSYNEQFF
. 18 TRBV28 CASSFSWTANFLSYEQYF
. 14 TRBV7-2 CASSLPGGFYGYTF
. 15 TRBV18 CASSHTSGGNTEAFF
TRBD1 15 TRBV9 CASSALTGADNEQFF
. 14 TRBV9 CASSGSQGGYGYTF
. 13 TRBV3-1/TRBV3-2 CASSPDRGGLKYF
. 15 TRBV15 CATSRRGVATYEQYF
TRBD2 16 TRBV18 CASSPPPAGVQVELFF
TRBD1 15 TRBV5-1 CASSASGQGTDTQYF
TRBD2 14 TRBV5-1 CASTLGGGGETQYF
. 14 TRBV5-6 CASSRPGGLVEQYF
. 14 TRBV3-1/TRBV3-2 CASSRGPLNTEAFF
. 13 TRBV7-9 CASSYREGTEAFF
. 16 TRBV7-8 CASSSRTASSNQPQHF
. 16 TRBV7-3 CASSLMGGSDTDTQYF
. 14 TRBV5-1 CASSLGQSPDTQYF
. 15 TRBV18 CASSIGGLGNTEAFF
TRBD2 20 TRBV5-1 CASSLQPGGKGKLGPYEQYF
TRBD1 14 TRBV19 CASSIGDRNTEAFF
. 11 TRBV25-1 CASSEREELFF
. 15 TRBV11-2 CASSPIKGGNEKLFF
TRBD1 15 TRBV2 CASKRDRGVTDTQYF
TRBD1 18 TRBV5-1 CASSLLTGTGTSFYGYTF
. 16 TRBV7-9 CASSLRVPGYNSPLHF
TRBD1 15 TRBV5-8 CASSLKGANLYEQYF